This T cell receptor (beta chain) originates from a study of long-term antiretroviral therapy in people with HIV. The immunoSEQ assay was v3.0, run at survey level. The repertoire was sequenced with immunoSEQ multiplex PCR; TCRdb's copy has only in-frame clones and lacks some. In the table there are about 7,800 clones, roughly 80% of which are singletons. The receptor comes from a man aged 35 to 55 with HIV. Sample: unsorted PBMCs, taken 0.6 years before starting antiretroviral therapy.

This CDR3 is CAWLRGGNSGNTIYF. CDR3 in DNA: TGTGCCTGGCTAAGGGGGGGAAACTCTGGAAACACCATATATTTT. This rearrangement joins TRBV30 to TRBJ1-3; possible D gene TRBD1, 6 bases. The CDR3 runs 15 residues. CDR1 and CDR2 from the germline V gene are GTSNPN and SVGIG (reference sequence). The V end was cut by 5 bases, the J end by 0 bases, with 14 bases between.